These 11 T cell receptor beta chains originate from one sample sequenced in a study of T-cell reconstitution after alpha-beta-depleted transplantation in children. As it was prepared, the TCRbeta library received unique molecular identifiers. TCRdb passed the PCR reads through MiXCR, listing each CDR3 protein once. The sample holds about 490,000 distinct CDR3 sequences, roughly a tenth seen once. The input for sequencing was PBMCs, taken before TCRalphabeta/CD19-depleted stem cell transplant. The receptor source for this set is a child aged 2 to 15 with inherited bone marrow failure, due to receive a stem cell transplant.

The table lists this clonotype with many counts. This chain connects TRBV6-5 to TRBJ2-2; possibly TRBD2 for D (5 bases). The V gene's germline CDR1 is MNHEY and CDR2 SVGAGI. Trimming stripped 2 bases from V and 4 bases from J, with 14 bases between. The CDR3 extends over 16 amino acids. CDR3: CASSYRDLRITGELFF. CDR3 in DNA: TGTGCCAGCAGTTACCGGGATCTACGTATCACCGGGGAGCTGTTTTTT.

There are many counts of this clonotype. The V gene is TRBV27, the J gene TRBJ2-3; 8 nucleotides line up with TRBD2. The CDR3 spans 19 residues. V lost 5 bases, J lost 1 base, and 17 bases stayed unmatched. The germline V gene has CDR1 MNHEY and CDR2 SMNVEV (reference sequence). The CDR3 sequence is CASSPFPGGPEVGTDTQYF. The CDR3 nucleotides read TGTGCCAGCAGTCCCTTTCCGGGAGGGCCTGAGGTGGGCACAGATACGCAGTATTTT.

This clonotype was found many times. V gene TRBV4-3 combines with J gene TRBJ2-5; D possibly corresponds to TRBD2 (5 bases). CDR3 size: 13 residues. Trimming removed 2 bases from V and 5 bases from J, with 9 bases in between. The germline gives CDR1 LGHNA, CDR2 YSLEER. The CDR3 reads CASSQRQRETQYF. DNA of the CDR3: TGCGCCAGCAGCCAAAGGCAGCGGGAGACCCAGTACTTC.

In this sample, this clonotype turned up many times. The rearrangement uses TRBV12-3 or TRBV12-4 and TRBJ2-3; D not certain. With 6 bases removed from V and 6 bases from J, the gap between germline ends came to 10 bases. The CDR3 is 12 residues long. CDR3 DNA sequence: TGTGCCAGCAGCTCCCTGAGCGATACGCAGTATTTT. Translation gives CASSSLSDTQYF.

This clonotype was seen at least ten times. The chain combines TRBV4-2 with TRBJ2-1; tentatively, D is TRBD1 or TRBD2 (5 bases each). The CDR3 has 15 residues. V was pared by 4 bases and J by 3 bases, with 13 bases between. CDR1 LGHNA and CDR2 YNFKEQ come from the germline V gene. In DNA, the CDR3 is TGTGCCAGCAGCCCAAGCAGAGGGGACTACAATGAGCAGTTCTTC. Protein sequence: CASSPSRGDYNEQFF.

This clonotype was observed many times. V is TRBV5-1 and J is TRBJ2-4; no clear D. There are 16 residues in the CDR3. V lost 3 bases to trimming and J lost 0 bases, with 13 bases between them. Germline V gives CDR1 SGHRS, CDR2 YFSETQ. For the CDR3, the DNA is TGCGCCAGCAGCTCCCCACGCGAGAGAGCCAAAAACATTCAGTACTTC. This codes for CASSSPRERAKNIQYF. Full variable domain (remainder filled in from reference TRBV5-1 and TRBJ2-4): KAGVTQTPRYLIKTRGQQVTLSCSPISGHRSVSWYQQTPGQGLQFLFEYFSETQRNKGNFPGRFSGRQFSNSRSEMNVSTLELGDSALYLCASSSPRERAKNIQYFGAGTRLSVL.

In its sample, this clonotype was seen many times. The rearrangement joins TRBV5-1 to TRBJ2-1; 10 bases are a match to TRBD2. The length of the CDR3 is 14 residues. Trimming removed 2 bases from V and 9 bases from J; junction bases left unmatched: 5. Germline V gene lookup returns CDR1 SGHRS and CDR2 YFSETQ. The CDR3, as DNA: TGCGCCAGCAGCTTCCTAGCGGGAGCCCCTGAGCAGTTCTTC. Translation gives CASSFLAGAPEQFF.

This clonotype was observed at least ten times. This chain connects TRBV4-3 to TRBJ2-7; D unresolved. CDR3 length: 15 amino acids. Between the trimmed V and J ends, which lost 0 bases and 7 bases, there was a span of 16 bases. CDR1 LGHNA and CDR2 YSLEER come from the germline V gene. The CDR3 DNA is TGCGCCAGCAGCCAAGATCCTCTAGTCCCCCTTGAGCAGTACTTC. This translates into CASSQDPLVPLEQYF.

Note on this clonotype: Just one base apart from a much larger clone, this may be a read error. The chain combines TRBV6-2 or TRBV6-3 with TRBJ2-3, with 7 bases lining up with TRBD2. The germline gives CDR1 MNHEY, CDR2 SVGEGT. This CDR3 is built from 15 residues. The CDR3 DNA is TGTGCCAGCAGGCCGGGGCGGGAGCGCACAGATACGCATTATTTT. Translated: CASRPGRERTDTHYF.

This clonotype was seen ten or more times. The rearrangement joins TRBV20-1 to TRBJ2-1, with no clear D. From germline, CDR1 is DFQATT and CDR2 SNEGSKA (reference sequence). The CDR3 sequence is 13 residues long. Trimming took off 0 bases at V and 10 bases at J, with 13 bases between the two ends. Here the CDR3 DNA reads TGCAGTGCTAGAGATTTTAGGGCCCTGGAGCAGTTCTTC. Encoded protein: CSARDFRALEQFF.

The chain couples TRBV20-1 to TRBJ2-7; 10 bases agree with TRBD2. The V gene's germline CDR1 is DFQATT and CDR2 SNEGSKA (reference sequence). The CDR3 sequence is 15 residues long. Trimming cost V 3 bases and J 7 bases; bases outside gene matches: 12. CDR3 residues: CSARSTSGALGEQYF. In DNA form, the CDR3 reads TGCAGTGCTAGGTCAACTAGCGGGGCCCTTGGGGAGCAGTACTTC.